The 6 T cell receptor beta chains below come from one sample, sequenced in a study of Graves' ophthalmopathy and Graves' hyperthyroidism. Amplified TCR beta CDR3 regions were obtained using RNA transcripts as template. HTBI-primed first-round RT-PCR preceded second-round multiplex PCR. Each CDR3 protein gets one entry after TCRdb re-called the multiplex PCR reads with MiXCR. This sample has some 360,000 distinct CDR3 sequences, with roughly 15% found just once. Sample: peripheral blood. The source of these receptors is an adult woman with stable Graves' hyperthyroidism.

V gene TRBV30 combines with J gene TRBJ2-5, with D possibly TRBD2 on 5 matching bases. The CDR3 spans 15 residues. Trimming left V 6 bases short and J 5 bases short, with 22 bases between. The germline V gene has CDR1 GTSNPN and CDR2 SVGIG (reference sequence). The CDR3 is CACQQRGPPGETQYF. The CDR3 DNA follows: TGTGCCTGTCAACAGAGAGGGCCCCCTGGGGAGACCCAGTACTTC.

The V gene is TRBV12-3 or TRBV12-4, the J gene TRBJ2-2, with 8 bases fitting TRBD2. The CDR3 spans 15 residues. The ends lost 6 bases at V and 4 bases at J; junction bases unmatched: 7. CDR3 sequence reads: CASRRLARATGELFF. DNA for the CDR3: TGTGCCAGCAGGCGACTAGCGAGAGCCACCGGGGAGCTGTTTTTT.

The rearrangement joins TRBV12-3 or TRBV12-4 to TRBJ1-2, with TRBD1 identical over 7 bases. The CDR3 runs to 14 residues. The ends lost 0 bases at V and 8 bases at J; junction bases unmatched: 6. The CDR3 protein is CASSLARQGLGYTF. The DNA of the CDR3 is TGTGCCAGCAGTTTAGCTAGACAGGGTCTCGGCTACACCTTC.

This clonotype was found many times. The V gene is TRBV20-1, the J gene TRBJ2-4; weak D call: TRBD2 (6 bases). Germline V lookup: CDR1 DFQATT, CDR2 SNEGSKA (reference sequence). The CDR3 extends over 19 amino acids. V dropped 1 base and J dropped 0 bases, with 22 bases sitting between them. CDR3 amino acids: CSARGRSPGTSIAKNIQYF. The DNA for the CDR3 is TGCAGTGCTAGAGGAAGAAGCCCCGGGACTTCTATAGCCAAAAACATTCAGTACTTC.

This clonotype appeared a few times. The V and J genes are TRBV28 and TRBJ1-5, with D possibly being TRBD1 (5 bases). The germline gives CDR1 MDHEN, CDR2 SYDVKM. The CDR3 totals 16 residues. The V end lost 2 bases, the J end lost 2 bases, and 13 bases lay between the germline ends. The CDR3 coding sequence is TGTGCCAGCAGTTTACCGGGACCCCCTGGCAATCAGCCCCAGCATTTT. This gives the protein CASSLPGPPGNQPQHF. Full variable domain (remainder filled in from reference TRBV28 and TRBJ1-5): DVKVTQSSRYLVKRTGEKVFLECVQDMDHENMFWYRQDPGLGLRLIYFSYDVKMKEKGDIPEGYSVSREKKERFSLILESASTNQTSMYLCASSLPGPPGNQPQHFGDGTRLSIL.

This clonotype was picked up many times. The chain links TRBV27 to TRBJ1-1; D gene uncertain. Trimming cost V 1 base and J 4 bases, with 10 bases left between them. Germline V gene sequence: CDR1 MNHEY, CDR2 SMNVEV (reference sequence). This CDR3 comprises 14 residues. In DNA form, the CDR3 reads TGTGCCAGCAGTTTATATCGGGGAAGCACTGAAGCTTTCTTT. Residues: CASSLYRGSTEAFF.